The rows below give T cell receptor beta chains drawn from one sample of a study of T cells after posttransplantation cyclophosphamide. The protocol was immunoSEQ multiplex PCR, while the TCRdb copy is restricted to in-frame clones and leaves out a portion. The sample contains 66,000 or so clones, roughly 95% of which appear only once. Sequenced input: PBMCs. These receptors were obtained from a young woman in good health and a related stem cell transplant donor. CDR3s include the opening cysteine and the closing phenylalanine or tryptophan. The D gene is left open where the match is weak. Only part of the rows carry a size: once, few, many, or a class if the clone is expanded.

v_call	clone_size	j_call	d_call	cdr3_aa	cdr3_nt
TRBV14	.	TRBJ1-1	TRBD1	CASTGTGGTEAFF	TGTGCCAGCACCGGGACAGGGGGAACTGAAGCTTTCTTT
TRBV13	once	TRBJ1-4	.	CASSLVQGTTTNEKLFF	TGTGCCAGCAGCTTAGTACAGGGTACCACAACTAATGAAAAACTGTTTTTT
TRBV28	.	TRBJ2-3	.	CASSSWAVTDTQYF	TGTGCCAGCAGCTCCTGGGCTGTCACAGATACGCAGTATTTT
TRBV19	.	TRBJ2-1	.	CASTPGEGRGLYNEQFF	TGTGCCAGTACCCCAGGGGAGGGTCGGGGGCTCTACAATGAGCAGTTCTTC
TRBV5-1	.	TRBJ2-7	.	CASSLVSGYEQYF	TGCGCCAGCAGCTTGGTATCAGGTTACGAGCAGTACTTC
TRBV6-1	.	TRBJ1-2	TRBD1	CASSESDRAHGYTF	TGTGCCAGCAGTGAATCGGACAGGGCGCATGGCTACACCTTC
TRBV14	.	TRBJ2-7	.	CASSRLPGASSDEQYF	TGTGCCAGCAGCCGCCTCCCAGGGGCAAGCTCGGACGAGCAGTACTTC
TRBV19	.	TRBJ2-2	.	CASSIGLRIPGELFF	TGTGCCAGTAGTATAGGCCTAAGGATTCCCGGGGAGCTGTTTTTT
TRBV10-3	.	TRBJ1-4	.	CAISLGPPNEKLFF	TGTGCCATCTCTTTAGGGCCTCCTAATGAAAAACTGTTTTTT
TRBV10-1	.	TRBJ1-5	.	CASSSPGGGWRNQPQHF	TGCGCCAGCAGTTCCCCGGGGGGGGGATGGCGCAATCAGCCCCAGCATTTT
TRBV29-1	.	TRBJ1-1	.	CSVGDLSGTGFPAEAFF	TGCAGCGTTGGCGATTTGTCGGGGACGGGATTTCCCGCTGAAGCTTTCTTT
TRBV4-3	.	TRBJ1-2	.	CASSQDRGAPYGYTF	TGCGCCAGCAGCCAAGATAGAGGGGCCCCCTATGGCTACACCTTC
TRBV29-1	.	TRBJ1-2	.	CSVEETGRGGYTF	TGCAGCGTTGAAGAGACAGGCCGCGGTGGCTACACCTTC
TRBV6-4	.	TRBJ2-1	TRBD2	CASSEGTSGYNEQFF	TGTGCCAGCAGTGAGGGGACTAGCGGATACAATGAGCAGTTCTTC
TRBV6-5	.	TRBJ1-6	.	CASSYFSHHNSPLHF	TGTGCCAGCAGTTACTTTTCACACCATAATTCACCCCTCCACTTT
TRBV10-3	.	TRBJ1-4	.	CAIRASGDEKLFF	TGTGCCATCAGGGCTTCCGGGGATGAAAAACTGTTTTTT
TRBV7-2	.	TRBJ1-5	TRBD1	CASSLNQPRGRGQPQHF	TGTGCCAGCAGCTTAAATCAACCCAGGGGGCGAGGTCAGCCCCAGCATTTT
TRBV6-5	.	TRBJ1-1	.	CATIRNTEAFF	TGTGCCACAATTAGGAACACTGAAGCTTTCTTT
TRBV6-5	.	TRBJ1-2	.	CASRSDGGYGYTF	TGTGCCAGCAGATCCGATGGTGGCTATGGCTACACCTTC
TRBV7-9	.	TRBJ2-7	.	CASSLEIGQGEQYF	TGTGCCAGCAGCTTAGAGATCGGGCAGGGTGAGCAGTACTTC
TRBV9	.	TRBJ2-3	.	CASRGLSTDTQYF	TGTGCCAGCAGAGGGCTTAGCACAGATACGCAGTATTTT
TRBV7-2	.	TRBJ2-1	.	CASSLDSSAAVLFF	TGTGCCAGCAGCTTAGATTCCTCAGCGGCGGTGCTATTCTTC
TRBV4-3	.	TRBJ2-3	.	CASSQDWSTDTQYF	TGCGCCAGCAGCCAAGATTGGAGCACAGATACGCAGTATTTT
TRBV4-3	.	TRBJ1-4	.	CASSQDLVGRGATNEKLFF	TGCGCCAGCAGCCAAGATCTGGTAGGCAGGGGCGCAACTAATGAAAAACTGTTTTTT
TRBV19	.	TRBJ2-5	TRBD2	CASSGGGQETQYF	TGTGCCAGTTCTGGGGGGGGCCAAGAGACCCAGTACTTC
TRBV14	once	TRBJ1-1	.	CASSQDFGRAGAFF	TGTGCCAGCAGCCAAGATTTCGGCAGGGCGGGAGCTTTCTTT
TRBV15	.	TRBJ1-1	.	CATSPFGGRGNTEAFF	TGTGCCACCTCCCCCTTCGGGGGGCGAGGGAACACTGAAGCTTTCTTT
TRBV27	.	TRBJ1-1	.	CASTPSGANTEAFF	TGTGCCAGCACCCCGTCGGGGGCGAACACTGAAGCTTTCTTT
TRBV2	.	TRBJ1-1	.	CASSARGSAFF	TGTGCCAGCAGCGCGAGGGGCTCGGCTTTCTTT
TRBV27	.	TRBJ1-4	.	CASRGRGWGIEKLFF	TGTGCCAGCAGGGGGAGGGGCTGGGGTATTGAAAAACTGTTTTTT